The T cell receptor beta chain under discussion was sequenced for a study of cytomegalovirus exposure and HLA in healthy donors. Notes on the study in general: Whilst most TCR sequences proved rare, a subset of public TCRs occurred across many donors. Some TCR beta chains (over 150 of them) were listed as cytomegalovirus-associated. Within an earlier analysis, most TCR beta V segments proved productive either about 87% or about 30% of the time. More clonal expansion characterized HLA-associated TCR beta chains than equally common others in a later analysis.

Primers for the PCR totalled 60 Vbeta and 13 Jbeta. Here immunoSEQ multiplex PCR was the method, and the copy in TCRdb shows in-frame clones only, minus some. The sample holds 160,000 or so clones, about 73% seen once. Concerning this clone: The antigen is not known.

Germline CDR1 and CDR2: MDHEN and SYDVKM. Trimming removed 3 bases at V and 3 bases at J, with 5 bases between. The CDR3 loop spans 12 amino acids. Material for sequencing was PBMCs. The rearrangement joins TRBV28 to TRBJ1-1; D uncertain. This TCR came from a woman aged 40 to 50 in good health and CMV-seronegative. The CDR3 loop reads CASSLSYTEAFF. The CDR3 DNA reads as TGTGCCAGCAGTTTGTCGTACACTGAAGCTTTCTTT.